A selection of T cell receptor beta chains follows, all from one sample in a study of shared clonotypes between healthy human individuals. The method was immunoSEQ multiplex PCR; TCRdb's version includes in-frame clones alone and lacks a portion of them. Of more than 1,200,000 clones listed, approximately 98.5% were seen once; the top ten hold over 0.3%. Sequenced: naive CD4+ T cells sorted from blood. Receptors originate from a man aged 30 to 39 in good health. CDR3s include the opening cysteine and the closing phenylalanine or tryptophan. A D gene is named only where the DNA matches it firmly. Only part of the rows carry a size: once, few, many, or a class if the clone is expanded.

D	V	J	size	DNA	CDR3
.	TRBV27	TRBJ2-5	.	TGTGCCAGCAGTTTACTGGGGGTGGGCGGGGAGACCCAGTACTTC	CASSLLGVGGETQYF
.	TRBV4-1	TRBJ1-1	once	TGCGCCAGCAGCCAAGAGGGCAGCCTGAACACTGAAGCTTTCTTT	CASSQEGSLNTEAFF
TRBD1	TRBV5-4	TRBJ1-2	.	TGTGCCAGCAGCTTCGGGACAGGGGGTGGCTACACCTTC	CASSFGTGGGYTF
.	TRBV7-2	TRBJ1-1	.	TGTGCCAGCAGCTTAGGGATAGGGGTGGGGAAGAACACTGAAGCTTTCTTT	CASSLGIGVGKNTEAFF
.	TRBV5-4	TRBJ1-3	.	TGTGCCAGCAGCTTGGGAGCAGCCTCTGGAAACACCATATATTTT	CASSLGAASGNTIYF
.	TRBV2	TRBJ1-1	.	TGTGCCAGCAGTCTTACGGGAGGAAGACAGAAAGGATTT	CASSLTGGRQKGF
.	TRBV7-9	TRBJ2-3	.	TGTGCCAGCAGCCACGTCACAGATACGCAGTATTTT	CASSHVTDTQYF
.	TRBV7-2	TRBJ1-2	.	TGTGCCAGCAGACACCCGACAGGCCGGGTCGGAGGCTACACCTTC	CASRHPTGRVGGYTF
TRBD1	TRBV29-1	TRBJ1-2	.	TGCAGCATCACAGGGGACTATGGCTACACCTTC	CSITGDYGYTF
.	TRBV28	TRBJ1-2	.	TGTGCCAGCAGTTTAGTAGGGGCGAACTATGGCTACACCTTC	CASSLVGANYGYTF
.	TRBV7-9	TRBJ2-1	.	TGTGCCAGCAGCTTAGACCTAGGGGCCTACAATGAGCAGTTCTTC	CASSLDLGAYNEQFF
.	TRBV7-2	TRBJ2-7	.	TGTGCCAGCAGCTTATGGAAACACTACGAGCAGTACTTC	CASSLWKHYEQYF
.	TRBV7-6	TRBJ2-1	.	TGTGCCAGCAGCTTGGGGGGACACAATGAGCAGTTCTTC	CASSLGGHNEQFF
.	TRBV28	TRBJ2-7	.	TGTGCCAGCAGTTTATATACTAGGGACCTCTACGAGCAGTACTTC	CASSLYTRDLYEQYF
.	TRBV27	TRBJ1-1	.	TGTGCCAGCAGTTTATTCGGGGGATCCCCTGATTATCGGACTGAAGCTTTCTTT	CASSLFGGSPDYRTEAFF
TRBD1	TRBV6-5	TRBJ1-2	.	TGTGCCAGCAGTCGACAGGGGACCTATGGCTACACCTTC	CASSRQGTYGYTF
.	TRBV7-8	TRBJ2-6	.	TGTGCCAGCAGCAATCAAGTACTCAGGGGTCTAGGGGCCAACGTCCTGACTTTC	CASSNQVLRGLGANVLTF
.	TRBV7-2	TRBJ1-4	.	TGTGCCAGCAGCCCACAGGTGGCGGAGGAAAAACTGTTTTTT	CASSPQVAEEKLFF
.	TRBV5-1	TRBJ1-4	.	TGCGCCAGCAGCTTGGGGACAGCCGGTGAAAAACTGTTTTTT	CASSLGTAGEKLFF
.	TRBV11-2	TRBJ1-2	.	TGTGCCAGCAGCTTAGCCGGCATGGGAGATGGCTACACCTTC	CASSLAGMGDGYTF
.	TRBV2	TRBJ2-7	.	TGTGCCAGCACCCCCGAGCCTCGAGGGGCCCCCGCCCGCTTC	CASTPEPRGAPARF
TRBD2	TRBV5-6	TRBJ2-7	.	TGTGCCAGCAGCTATAGGACTAGCGGGAGGTTTGGCTACGAGCAGTACTTC	CASSYRTSGRFGYEQYF
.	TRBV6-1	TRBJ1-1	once	TGTGCCAGCAGTCTTGGGAGGAGGAACACTGAAGCTTTCTTT	CASSLGRRNTEAFF
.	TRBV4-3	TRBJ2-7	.	TGCGCCAGCAGCCAAGACGGGAGAGGGTTTTACGAGCAGTACTTC	CASSQDGRGFYEQYF
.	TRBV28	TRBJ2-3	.	TGTGCCAGCCTGGGCGGGAGCACAGATACGCAGTATTTT	CASLGGSTDTQYF
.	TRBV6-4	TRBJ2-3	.	TGTGCCAGCAGTGCTACGCTCGGGACAGATACGCAGTATTTT	CASSATLGTDTQYF
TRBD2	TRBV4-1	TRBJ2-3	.	TGCGCCAGCAGCCAAGTTGGGACTAGCGGGAGAACAGATACGCAGTATTTT	CASSQVGTSGRTDTQYF
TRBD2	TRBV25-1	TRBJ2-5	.	TGTGCCAGCAGTGAAAGCGGGAGTGGGGAGACCCAGTACTTC	CASSESGSGETQYF
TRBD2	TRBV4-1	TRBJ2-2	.	TGCGCCAGCAGCCAAGAAGGGACTAGCGGGAGGGCGGGGACCGGGGAGCTGTTTTTT	CASSQEGTSGRAGTGELFF
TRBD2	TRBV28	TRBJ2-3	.	TGTGCCAGCAGTTTCCCATTACTAGCGGGAGTGGCAGATACGCAGTATTTT	CASSFPLLAGVADTQYF
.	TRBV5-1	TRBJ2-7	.	TGCGCCAGCAGCTTGCGGGCAGGGGATAACTACGAGCAGTACTTC	CASSLRAGDNYEQYF
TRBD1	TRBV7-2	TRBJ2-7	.	TGTGCCAGCCGGGACCGGGACAGAATGCAGTACTTC	CASRDRDRMQYF
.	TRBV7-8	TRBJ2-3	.	TGTGCCAGCAGCTCCCTGGGCGGATCAGATACGCAGTATTTT	CASSSLGGSDTQYF
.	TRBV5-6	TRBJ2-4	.	TGTGCCAGCAGCCTCGGCTCGGGCAAAAACATTCAGTACTTC	CASSLGSGKNIQYF
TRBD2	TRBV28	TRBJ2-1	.	TGTGCCAGCAGACGGCGTTGGACTAGCGGTTACAATGAGCAGTTCTTC	CASRRRWTSGYNEQFF
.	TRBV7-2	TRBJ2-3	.	TGTGCCAACAGCGAGAGGGGGTACACAGATACGCAGTATTTT	CANSERGYTDTQYF
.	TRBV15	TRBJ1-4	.	TGTGCCACCAGCAGAGGATTGGGCAGTGAAAAACTGTTTTTT	CATSRGLGSEKLFF
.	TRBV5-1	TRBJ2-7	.	TGCGCCAGCAGCTTATCCTCTTACTACGAGCAGTACTTC	CASSLSSYYEQYF
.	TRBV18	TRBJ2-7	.	TGTGCCAGCTCACCTATACAGGGAGGGGGTTACGAGCAGTACTTC	CASSPIQGGGYEQYF
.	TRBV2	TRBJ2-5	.	TGTGCCAGCAGCCCCGCTCGGGGGCGGTTTTTGGAGACCCAGTACTTC	CASSPARGRFLETQYF
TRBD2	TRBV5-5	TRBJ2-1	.	TGTGCCAGCAGCTCCACAGGACAGCTAGCGGGGAGCTCCTACAATGAGCAGTTCTTC	CASSSTGQLAGSSYNEQFF
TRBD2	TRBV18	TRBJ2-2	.	TGTGCCAGCTCACCACCGGGGCGGGAGTACACCGGGGAGCTGTTTTTT	CASSPPGREYTGELFF
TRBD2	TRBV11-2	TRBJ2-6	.	TGTGCCAGCAGCCCCCTAGCGGTGGGGGCCAACGTCCTGACTTTC	CASSPLAVGANVLTF
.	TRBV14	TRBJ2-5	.	TGTGCCAGCAGCCAAGGACTAGATACGACCCAGTACTTC	CASSQGLDTTQYF
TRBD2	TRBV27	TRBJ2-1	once	TGTGCCAGCAGTTTAGCCCCCCAACTAGCGGGAGTACGCAATGAGCAGTTCTTC	CASSLAPQLAGVRNEQFF
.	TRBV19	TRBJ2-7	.	TGTGCCAGTAGTCAACAGTCCTCCTACGAGCAGTACTTC	CASSQQSSYEQYF
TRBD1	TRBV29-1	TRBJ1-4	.	TGCAGCGTCCTTGGCGCGGCAGGGGGCATTGAAAAACTGTTTTTT	CSVLGAAGGIEKLFF
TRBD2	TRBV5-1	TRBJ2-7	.	TGCGCCAGCAGCTTTTTGACTAGCGGGGGGGACTACGAGCAGTACTTC	CASSFLTSGGDYEQYF
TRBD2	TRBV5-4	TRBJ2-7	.	TGTGCCAGCAGCCCTGGGGCTAGCGGGGGGACCTACGAGCAGTACTTC	CASSPGASGGTYEQYF
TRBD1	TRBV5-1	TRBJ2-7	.	TGCGCCAGCAGCTTCATCGGGACAGGGATTTCCTACGAGCAGTACTTC	CASSFIGTGISYEQYF
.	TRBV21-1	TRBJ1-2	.	TGTGCCAGCAGCAAAATCCCAGGGACCATACCTAACTATGGCTACACCTTC	CASSKIPGTIPNYGYTF